These T cell receptor beta chains were read from a single sample in a study of blood T cells in healthy people across ages. In TCRdb, the 5' RACE reads were re-called with MiXCR into one record per CDR3 protein. The sample lists 650,000 to 900,000 distinct CDR3 sequences, less than 80% occurring once. The sample comprised blood. The origin of the receptors is a man in his thirties or forties in good health. The CDR3 runs from the conserved cysteine through the conserved F or W. A D gene is named only where the DNA matches it firmly. Clone size is stated in some rows and not others, as once, few, many or a class when expanded.

TRBV20-1	TRBJ2-5	NA	NA	CSARDGRGPETQYF	TGCAGTGCTAGGGACGGCCGTGGCCCAGAGACCCAGTACTTC
TRBV4-3	TRBJ1-6	NA	NA	CASSRAGDSNSPLHF	TGCGCCAGCAGCCGGGCGGGGGACTCTAATTCACCCCTCCACTTT
TRBV6-5	TRBJ1-1	NA	NA	CASSSDGPNTEAFF	TGTGCCAGCAGCTCGGACGGACCGAACACTGAAGCTTTCTTT
TRBV12-3/TRBV12-4	TRBJ2-3	TRBD2	NA	CASSFGGAGDAQYF	TGTGCCAGTAGTTTCGGGGGGGCCGGAGATGCGCAGTATTTT
TRBV11-2	TRBJ2-3	TRBD2	NA	CASSLVASGSDTQYF	TGTGCCAGCAGCTTAGTTGCTAGCGGGTCAGATACGCAGTATTTT
TRBV10-3	TRBJ2-7	NA	NA	CAISEPPSYEQYF	TGTGCCATCAGTGAGCCACCTTCCTACGAGCAGTACTTC
TRBV4-1	TRBJ2-2	NA	NA	CASSQATGPNTGELFF	TGCGCCAGCAGCCAAGCTACAGGGCCCAACACCGGGGAGCTGTTTTTT
TRBV10-3	TRBJ1-4	TRBD1	NA	CAIRDSHEKLFF	TGTGCCATCCGGGACAGCCATGAAAAACTGTTTTTT
TRBV20-1	TRBJ1-5	TRBD1	NA	CSVPGGSQPQHF	TGCAGTGTCCCAGGGGGCAGTCAGCCCCAGCATTTT
TRBV7-2	TRBJ2-3	TRBD2	NA	CASSSWTSSDTQYF	TGTGCCAGCAGTTCCTGGACTAGCTCAGATACGCAGTATTTT
TRBV4-3	TRBJ2-5	NA	few	CASSHQGVSGQETQYF	TGCGCCAGCAGCCACCAGGGTGTGTCGGGGCAAGAGACCCAGTACTTC
TRBV6-6	TRBJ1-2	NA	NA	CASSYGTGSYGYTF	TGTGCCAGCAGTTACGGCACAGGGAGCTATGGCTACACCTTC
TRBV12-3/TRBV12-4	TRBJ2-7	NA	few	CASSSVSWETSYEQYF	TGTGCCAGCAGTTCGGTATCATGGGAGACTTCCTACGAGCAGTACTTC
TRBV20-1	TRBJ2-7	NA	NA	CSAGGRGKTYEQYF	TGCAGTGCTGGGGGGAGGGGGAAGACCTACGAGCAGTACTTC
TRBV29-1	TRBJ1-5	TRBD1	NA	CSAVTQGVGQPQHF	TGCAGCGCCGTAACCCAGGGGGTAGGTCAGCCCCAGCATTTT
TRBV14	TRBJ2-1	TRBD2	few	CASSQAGLAGVNEQFF	TGTGCCAGCAGCCAGGCGGGACTAGCGGGAGTCAATGAGCAGTTCTTC
TRBV9	TRBJ2-7	TRBD2	NA	CANSARPSGRTYEQYF	TGTGCCAACAGCGCACGACCTAGCGGTCGGACCTACGAGCAGTACTTC
TRBV28	TRBJ1-1	TRBD1	NA	CASRSTGTENTEAFF	TGTGCCAGCAGGTCCACCGGGACAGAGAACACTGAAGCTTTCTTT
TRBV20-1	TRBJ1-2	TRBD1	NA	CSAADRDLVYGYTF	TGCAGTGCTGCCGACAGGGACTTGGTATATGGCTACACTTTC
TRBV4-3	TRBJ2-4	NA	NA	CASSQGSGPGNIQYF	TGCGCCAGCAGCCAAGGCAGTGGTCCGGGAAACATTCAGTACTTC
TRBV7-2	TRBJ1-4	NA	NA	CASSFRGGEKLFF	TGTGCCAGCAGCTTTAGGGGAGGTGAAAAACTGTTTTTT
TRBV29-1	TRBJ1-5	NA	NA	CSVEVGGGQPQHF	TGCAGCGTTGAAGTAGGGGGGGGTCAGCCCCAGCATTTT
TRBV3-1	TRBJ2-1	NA	NA	CASSQGLYYNEQFF	TGTGCCAGCAGCCAAGGTCTATATTACAATGAGCAGTTCTTC
TRBV5-1	TRBJ2-4	TRBD1	NA	CASSSDRAPREQYF	TGCGCCAGCAGCTCGGACAGGGCCCCTCGAGAGCAGTACTTC
TRBV15	TRBJ2-1	TRBD1	few	CATSRDQGAILNEQFF	TGTGCCACCAGCAGAGATCAGGGGGCAATTCTTAATGAGCAGTTCTTC
TRBV20-1	TRBJ1-2	NA	NA	CSASFRFEGYTF	TGCAGTGCTAGTTTCAGATTTGAAGGCTACACCTTC
TRBV13	TRBJ2-3	NA	NA	CASSPPPVIQVTSTDTQYF	TGTGCCAGCAGCCCCCCACCAGTGATTCAGGTCACTAGCACAGATACGCAGTATTTT
TRBV7-2	TRBJ2-1	TRBD2	NA	CASSLVGTSGEEQFF	TGTGCCAGCAGCTTAGTGGGGACTAGCGGGGAGGAGCAGTTCTTC
TRBV3-1	TRBJ2-5	NA	NA	CASSQGERTGAETQYF	TGCGCCAGCAGCCAAGGAGAACGGACGGGGGCAGAGACCCAGTACTTC
TRBV4-2	TRBJ2-7	NA	NA	CASSQATGIYEQYF	TGTGCCAGCAGCCAAGCTACAGGAATCTACGAGCAGTACTTC
TRBV3-1	TRBJ1-1	NA	NA	CASSQSFAGAEAFF	TGTGCCAGCAGCCAATCTTTCGCCGGAGCTGAAGCTTTCTTT
TRBV7-2	TRBJ1-6	NA	NA	CASSRLRSVDSPPHF	TGTGCCAGTAGCCGCCTCCGGAGTGTTGATTCACCCCCCCACTTT
TRBV7-9	TRBJ2-1	NA	NA	CASSVRRGTNEQFF	TGTGCCAGCAGCGTAAGGAGAGGGACCAATGAGCAGTTCTTC
TRBV29-1	TRBJ2-4	TRBD1	NA	CSVERQGGIQYF	TGCAGCGTTGAACGACAGGGCGGCATTCAGTACTTC
TRBV12-3/TRBV12-4	TRBJ2-5	TRBD2	once	CASSFRRGGRSNQETQYF	TGTGCCAGCAGTTTTAGACGGGGGGGCCGATCGAACCAAGAGACCCAGTACTTC
TRBV7-3	TRBJ2-1	NA	NA	CASSLNSREVYNEQFF	TGTGCCAGCAGCTTAAATAGCAGGGAGGTCTACAATGAGCAGTTCTTC
TRBV27	TRBJ2-7	NA	few	CASSSSGAYEQYF	TGTGCCAGCAGTTCCTCAGGGGCCTACGAGCAGTACTTC
TRBV29-1	TRBJ2-5	NA	NA	CSVVSPPRGTQYF	TGCAGCGTTGTAAGCCCCCCGAGGGGGACCCAGTACTTC
TRBV12-3/TRBV12-4	TRBJ2-1	NA	few	CASSFETGNNEQFF	TGTGCCAGCAGTTTTGAGACAGGTAACAATGAGCAGTTCTTC
TRBV4-1	TRBJ2-1	TRBD2	NA	CASRFRGLAGGDSYNEQFF	TGCGCCAGCAGATTCCGGGGACTAGCGGGGGGGGACTCCTACAATGAGCAGTTCTTC
TRBV6-5	TRBJ2-7	NA	NA	CASSYSTEGRYYEQYF	TGTGCCAGCAGTTACTCGACGGAAGGCAGGTACTACGAGCAGTACTTC
TRBV20-1	TRBJ2-7	NA	many	CSAPPWGIYEQYF	TGCAGTGCCCCCCCTTGGGGCATCTACGAGCAGTACTTC
TRBV27	TRBJ1-4	NA	NA	CASSLNKTEANEQLFF	TGTGCCAGCAGTTTAAACAAGACGGAGGCTAATGAACAACTGTTTTTT
TRBV28	TRBJ2-7	NA	few	CASSPRTVNYEQYF	TGTGCCAGCAGTCCTCGGACGGTGAACTACGAGCAGTACTTC
TRBV11-2	TRBJ2-1	NA	few	CASSLVFVPYNEQFF	TGTGCCAGCAGCTTAGTTTTCGTCCCCTACAATGAGCAGTTCTTC
TRBV28	TRBJ2-7	NA	NA	CASSIENRYEQYF	TGTGCCAGCAGTATAGAAAACCGCTACGAGCAGTACTTC
TRBV15	TRBJ2-5	NA	once	CATSTGGGGIQETQYF	TGTGCCACCAGCACCGGAGGGGGAGGGATCCAAGAGACCCAGTACTTC
TRBV6-2/TRBV6-3	TRBJ2-5	NA	NA	CASRRSGAQWYF	TGTGCCAGCAGGCGTTCAGGGGCCCAGTGGTACTTC
TRBV28	TRBJ2-5	TRBD1	few	CASSLTQGEETQYF	TGTGCCAGCAGTTTAACTCAGGGGGAAGAGACCCAGTACTTC
TRBV10-3	TRBJ2-5	TRBD1	NA	CAISETGDETQYF	TGTGCCATCAGTGAGACAGGGGACGAGACCCAGTACTTC
TRBV20-1	TRBJ2-5	TRBD2	NA	CSAGGTSGGLREQYF	TGCAGTGCTGGCGGGACTAGCGGGGGGCTGAGGGAGCAGTACTTC
TRBV7-2	TRBJ2-7	TRBD2	NA	CASSDGLAEPYEQYF	TGTGCCAGCAGCGACGGACTAGCGGAACCCTACGAGCAGTACTTC
TRBV5-6	TRBJ2-3	TRBD2	NA	CASSHPAGASTDTQYF	TGTGCCAGCAGCCACCCAGCGGGGGCAAGCACAGATACGCAGTATTTT
TRBV2	TRBJ2-1	NA	few	CASRRDSQSSQFF	TGTGCCAGCAGACGGGACTCGCAATCCTCACAGTTCTTC
TRBV4-2	TRBJ2-1	NA	once	CASSQGRAVNNEQFF	TGTGCCAGCAGCCAGGGACGAGCGGTCAACAATGAGCAGTTCTTC
TRBV10-3	TRBJ2-7	TRBD2	NA	CAISDPLAGGPYGYEQYF	TGTGCCATCAGTGATCCTCTAGCGGGGGGCCCGTACGGCTACGAGCAGTACTTC
TRBV20-1	TRBJ2-7	TRBD1	NA	CSARPKGQFSYEQYF	TGCAGTGCTAGACCGAAGGGACAGTTCTCCTACGAGCAGTACTTC
TRBV4-3	TRBJ2-7	TRBD1	NA	CASSQGQGRGTTYEQYF	TGCGCCAGCAGCCAAGGACAGGGCAGGGGGACCACCTACGAGCAGTACTTC
TRBV7-9	TRBJ2-7	NA	NA	CASSPGGAHEQYF	TGTGCCAGCAGCCCGGGTGGGGCCCACGAGCAGTACTTC
TRBV9	TRBJ1-2	NA	NA	CASSAEGLGYGYTF	TGTGCCAGCAGCGCGGAGGGCCTTGGCTATGGCTACACCTTC